This T cell receptor (beta chain) was documented in a study of blood T cell repertoires in COVID-19. Whole-study context: Specimens from acute and convalescent COVID-19 originated in the United States, Italy and Spain. T cells, B-cell-depleted T cells, or PBMCs provided the cDNA or gDNA that served as material.

Only a few counts were recorded for this clone. In the authors' workflow: Amplification of reference gene primers provided the estimated nucleated cell counts. Data came from immunoSEQ multiplex PCR; TCRdb stores just in-frame clones and leaves some out. V and J calls plus clone size are reproduced from that table; the DNA served to infer D and trimming. This sample has about 68,000 clones, with about 91% found just once. In Seattle, patients joined the study during active infection and were tracked longitudinally. What was sequenced was peripheral blood. The receptor was derived from a middle-aged man with COVID-19, enrolled during active disease.

In DNA form, the CDR3 reads TGTGCCAGCAGCTTGGCCGGGAGCAATCAGCCCCAGCATTTT. It specifies CASSLAGSNQPQHF. This chain uses TRBV5-4 with TRBJ1-5, with D unclear. The CDR3 sequence is 14 residues long. The V and J ends lost 0 bases and 1 base respectively, with 5 bases between them. CDR1 and CDR2 (germline): SGHNT, YYREEE (reference sequence). Combining the CDR3 with reference TRBV5-4 and TRBJ1-5 gives the whole variable domain ETGVTQSPTHLIKTRGQQVTLRCSSQSGHNTVSWYQQALGQGPQFIFQYYREEENGRGNFPPRFSGLQFPNYSSELNVNALELDDSALYLCASSLAGSNQPQHFGDGTRLSIL.